The sequence of this TCR beta chain was determined in a study of blood T cell repertoires in COVID-19. Across the whole study: Sites across the United States, Italy and Spain contributed samples from acute and convalescent COVID-19. T cells, B-cell-depleted T cells, or PBMCs provided the cDNA or gDNA that served as material.

V shed 3 bases, J shed 3 bases, and the junction held 4 bases outside the gene matches. Looked up from germline, CDR1 is KGHSH and CDR2 is LQKENI. The CDR3 has 15 amino acids. Per the original methods: Scientists estimated how many nucleated cells there were by amplifying reference gene primers. Repertoires were generated with immunoSEQ multiplex PCR, while TCRdb's copy carries only in-frame clones and drops some. From that table come the V and J calls and clone size; the DNA was used to work out D and trimming. The table has about 210,000 clones, around four fifths seen once; the top ten hold 7.6%. This TCR was sampled from a woman in her fifties or sixties with active or convalescent COVID-19. The chain employs TRBV18 and TRBJ2-7; 11 nucleotides agree with TRBD2. The sample was peripheral blood. CDR3 residues: CASSPGTSGIYEQYF. In DNA, the CDR3 is TGTGCCAGCTCACCCGGGACTAGCGGTATCTACGAGCAGTACTTC.